The next 15 T cell receptor beta chains were all read from a single sample in a study of spatial heterogeneity in lung cancer. Whole-study findings and limits: The number of expanded tumor alpha and beta chains correlated with mutation number.

Time point described: sample taken at primary tumor resection. No antigens are known for them. TCRdb re-called the 5' RACE reads with MiXCR, one entry per CDR3 protein. Among around 16,000 distinct CDR3 sequences listed, 6.5% to 8.5% were seen once. The specimen comprised lung tumor tissue, sampled at surgery. The receptors here all came from a female donor with early-stage non-small cell lung cancer.

In its sample, this clonotype ranks as medium-sized. This beta chain is a stray read from a library made for alpha chains; its abundance is not meaningful. This chain joins TRBV7-9 and TRBJ1-1, with 7 bases aligning to TRBD1. Germline CDR1 is SEHNR and CDR2 is FQNEAQ (reference sequence). Germline trimming cut 5 bases from V and 5 bases from J; bases unmatched to any gene: 8. The CDR3 spans 14 residues. CDR3: CASSTLDRRTEAFF. The CDR3 DNA is TGTGCCAGCAGCACCCTGGACAGGCGAACTGAAGCTTTCTTT.

A word on this clonotype: A single base separates this from a much larger clone, so it may be a read error. This beta chain turned up in a library designed for alpha chains; as an off-target read, its abundance says little. The V and J genes are TRBV28 and TRBJ2-7, with D maybe TRBD1 (6 bases). Looked up from germline, CDR1 is MDHEN and CDR2 is SYDVKM. V lost 4 bases, J lost 5 bases, and 18 bases lay in between. CDR3 length: 15 amino acids. CDR3 bases: TGTGCCAGCAGTTCCCGATCAGGGGTTTCCCACGAGCAGTACTTC. This codes for CASSSRSGVSHEQYF.

This clonotype has a count of ten or more. In a library made to pick up alpha chains, this beta chain is a stray read with a size that means little. The CDR3 reads CSELGQGSYNEQFF. The CDR3 DNA reads TGCAGCGAACTAGGACAGGGCTCCTACAATGAGCAGTTCTTC. This chain uses TRBV29-1 with TRBJ2-1; 8 bases are shared with TRBD1. Unmatched junction bases numbered 5, after V lost 7 bases and J lost 0 bases. In germline, CDR1 is SQVTM, CDR2 ANQGSEA. This CDR3 has 14 residues.

About this clonotype: The junction shows a germline mismatch at one end, possibly a read error. Being off target in a library aimed at alpha chains, this beta chain has a size of little meaning. The chain links TRBV20-1 to TRBJ2-2; no clear D. The CDR3 totals 14 residues. Germline V gene sequence: CDR1 DFQATT, CDR2 SNEGSKA (reference sequence). The CDR3, as DNA: TGCAGAGCTAGTCCCGTCCAGAACACCGGGGAGCTGTTTTTT. As protein: CRASPVQNTGELFF.

By share, this clonotype counts as medium-sized. Since the library was made to target alpha chains, this beta chain is a stray read and its abundance is not meaningful. CDR3 in DNA: TGTGCCAGCAGTCCCCTGGGCGGAACTGAAGCTTTCTTT. The encoded protein is CASSPLGGTEAFF. V usage is TRBV12-3 or TRBV12-4 and J usage is TRBJ1-1, with no clear D. The CDR3 length is 13 residues. V was pared by 5 bases and J by 5 bases, with 12 bases between.

Ten or more counts support this clonotype. This beta chain appears as a stray read in a library generated for alpha chains; its size is not informative. The V gene is TRBV7-9, the J gene TRBJ2-3; TRBD2 matches at 14 bases. Germline V gene lookup returns CDR1 SEHNR and CDR2 FQNEAQ (reference sequence). The CDR3 spans 16 residues. Unmatched junction bases numbered 1, after V lost 4 bases and J lost 1 base. This CDR3 is CASSSGLAGGTDTQYF. CDR3 nucleotide sequence: TGTGCCAGCAGCTCGGGACTAGCGGGGGGCACAGATACGCAGTATTTT.

The table lists this clonotype with a few counts. This beta chain is a stray read from a library made for alpha chains; its abundance is not meaningful. This sequence joins TRBV7-2 and TRBJ1-1; the D is unclear. Per germline, CDR1 SGHTA and CDR2 FQGNSA. The V and J ends lost 2 bases and 5 bases respectively, with 12 bases between them. The CDR3 runs 14 residues. CDR3 region: CASSLIGSLTEAFF. The DNA for the CDR3 is TGTGCCAGCAGCTTAATAGGGAGTCTGACTGAAGCTTTCTTT.

Notes on this clonotype: This beta chain is a stray sequence in a library constructed for alpha chains; its clone size is not meaningful. CDR3 region: CACSEGGGSTDTQYF. In DNA form, the CDR3 reads TGTGCTTGCAGTGAAGGGGGGGGTAGCACAGATACGCAGTATTTT. The rearrangement uses TRBV2 and TRBJ2-3; possible D gene TRBD2, 7 bases. In germline, CDR1 is SNHLY, CDR2 FYNNEI. There are 15 residues in the CDR3.

This clonotype was seen many times. The size of this beta chain means little, since it is a stray read in a library made for alpha chains. The chain uses TRBV6-5 and TRBJ1-5; 8 bases are a match to TRBD1. The germline CDR1 and CDR2 sequences are MNHEY and SVGAGI. The J segment lost 4 bases and the V segment lost 8 bases, leaving 4 bases of the junction unmatched. CDR3 length equals 13 residues. As DNA, the CDR3 is TGTGCCAGCCGCGACAGGGGTAATCAGCCCCAGCATTTT. This sequence encodes CASRDRGNQPQHF.

This clonotype was counted at least ten times. The germline gene is not matched at one end of the junction; a read error may be the cause. Little can be read into the size of this beta chain, an off-target read in a library designed for alpha chains. The V call is TRBV15, the J call TRBJ2-7, with D uncertain. The CDR3 runs 14 residues. Germline CDR1 and CDR2: LNHNV and YYDKDF (reference sequence). The CDR3 DNA sequence: TGTGCCACCAGGAGAGATCCGGGCTCCTACGAGCAGTACTTC. Its translation is CATRRDPGSYEQYF.

In its sample, this clonotype ranks as medium-sized. Within a library made for alpha chains, this beta chain is off target, and its count is uninformative. This rearrangement joins TRBV11-2 to TRBJ1-2; TRBD1 matches at 12 bases. The ends lost 5 bases at V and 6 bases at J; junction bases unmatched: 16. Germline loops: CDR1 SGHAT, CDR2 FQNNGV. The CDR3 spans 18 residues. CDR3 residues: CASSPPSGTGGSLDGYTF. CDR3 bases: TGTGCCAGCAGCCCCCCCTCCGGGACAGGGGGCTCTCTGGATGGCTACACCTTC. The full variable domain, with the rest looked up from reference TRBV11-2 and TRBJ1-2, is EAGVAQSPRYKIIEKRQSVAFWCNPISGHATLYWYQQILGQGPKLLIQFQNNGVVDDSQLPKDRFSAERLKGVDSTLKIQPAKLEDSAVYLCASSPPSGTGGSLDGYTFGSGTRLTVV.

Judged by abundance, this clonotype is medium-sized. This beta chain is off target for a library built for alpha chains, so its abundance means little. The chain is built from TRBV5-5 and TRBJ2-3, with TRBD1 matching over 10 bases. Germline CDR1 SGHKS, CDR2 YYEKEE (reference sequence). The J segment lost 0 bases and the V segment lost 4 bases, leaving 5 bases of the junction unmatched. CDR3 length: 16 amino acids. This CDR3 reads CASSIGTGDSTDTQYF. In DNA form, the CDR3 reads TGTGCCAGCAGCATCGGGACAGGGGACAGCACAGATACGCAGTATTTT.

This clonotype qualifies as medium-sized. This beta chain turned up in a library designed for alpha chains; as an off-target read, its abundance says little. The J gene is TRBJ2-5, the V gene TRBV5-1; 8 bases map to TRBD1. This CDR3 has 15 amino acids. Trimming took 0 bases from V and 5 from J; bases not matched to a gene: 6. Germline V lookup: CDR1 SGHRS, CDR2 YFSETQ. CDR3 residues: CASSLEDRVGETQYF. CDR3 bases: TGCGCCAGCAGCTTGGAGGACAGGGTTGGGGAGACCCAGTACTTC.

Comment on this clonotype: This beta chain is off target for a library built for alpha chains, so its abundance means little. This chain connects TRBV5-1 to TRBJ2-1; tentative D call: TRBD2 (5 bases). CDR1 and CDR2 from the germline V gene are SGHRS and YFSETQ. V was trimmed by 5 bases and J by 1 base, leaving 13 bases between them. There are 15 residues in the CDR3. CDR3 sequence: CASRALSGSYNEQFF. In DNA, the CDR3 is TGCGCCAGCAGAGCCCTATCGGGGTCCTACAATGAGCAGTTCTTC.

This clonotype showed up many times. This beta chain slipped into a library made for alpha chains as a stray read, so its size is not meaningful. This chain connects TRBV12-3 or TRBV12-4 to TRBJ1-6; a weak D match, TRBD1 (6 bases). The CDR3 length is 15 residues. The V gene lost 6 bases and the J gene lost 7 bases, with 16 bases spanning the gap. CDR3 in DNA: TGTGCCAGCAGCTCCCGAGGTCAGGGGAATTCACCCCTCCACTTT. Its translation is CASSSRGQGNSPLHF.